The present T cell receptor (beta chain) was sequenced within a study of beta chain features in type 1 diabetes. Study-wide results and caveats: In all four CD4+ subsets, TCRB CDR3 length was significantly, moderately reduced in type 1 diabetes.

The whole isolated RNA underwent reverse transcription, so sequencing captured expressed TCRB transcripts. Assay used: immunoSEQ multiplex PCR; TCRdb lists only in-frame clones, some missing. The repertoire holds a few hundred thousand clones, with 11% to 15% as singletons. J gave up 4 bases and V 5 bases, and 13 bases lay outside the gene matches. The CDR3 contains 16 residues. CDR1 SGHRS and CDR2 YFSETQ come from the germline V gene. This clone was counted only a few times. No antigen is known for it. The chain is built from TRBV5-1 and TRBJ2-5; TRBD2 agrees at 8 bases. The origin of this receptor is a man between 25 and 39 years old with type 1 diabetes. The source material was naive CD4+ T cells from blood. CDR3 sequence reads: CASSFTSGRGSETQYF. The CDR3 DNA sequence: TGCGCCAGCAGTTTTACTAGCGGCCGAGGGTCAGAGACCCAGTACTTC.